This T cell receptor beta chain was identified in a study of T cells in women clearing cervical HPV infection. Study in general: HLA type stays a possible confounder, typing being limited.

General study findings and limits: Effector/memory and HPV-specific T cells were not isolated, and association timing is unknown.

Genomic DNA, averaging 1200 ng per sample, yielded TCR beta CDR3 via immunoSEQ. Assay used: immunoSEQ multiplex PCR; TCRdb lists only in-frame clones, some missing. Its table lists about 46,000 clones. Unmatched junction bases numbered 3, after V lost 1 base and J lost 2 bases. Germline assignment: CDR1 SEHNR and CDR2 FQNEAQ (reference sequence). There are 15 residues in the CDR3. Notes on this clone: The antigen is not known. With the read ending 3 residues before the CDR3 end, the germline J gene is used to fill in that end.

This chain connects TRBV7-9 to TRBJ2-3, with 7 bases fitting TRBD1. Sequencing was done on a sample of blood buffy coat. This TCR came from a woman between 18 and 69 years old with a cervical HPV16 infection that either progressed to CIN3+ or cleared (not recorded which). The chain's CDR3 is CASSLDRGDTDTQYF. The CDR3 DNA, read in part, is TGTGCCAGCAGCTTAGACAGGGGAGACACAGATACG.